What follows describes a single T cell receptor (beta chain). Its target is not known. CDR1 is SQVTM, CDR2 ANQGSEA, per germline. The CDR3 has 12 residues. Trimming left V 3 bases short and J 8 bases short, with 10 bases between. The data were obtained in a study of cytomegalovirus exposure and HLA in healthy donors. The study, taken as a whole, reports: Usually a TCR sequence was rare, but some public TCRs were found in many donors.

Assay used: immunoSEQ multiplex PCR; TCRdb lists only in-frame clones, some missing. The table records 150,000 to 250,000 clones, 65% to 90% of them present only once. This clonotype was obtained from a woman aged 25 to 45 in good health and CMV-seropositive. The material sequenced was PBMCs. This rearrangement joins TRBV29-1 to TRBJ1-4; no reliable D call. As DNA, the CDR3 is TGCAGCGTTGATCCGGGTGGGGAAAAACTGTTTTTT. It encodes CSVDPGGEKLFF.